One and the same sample provided the 7 T cell receptor beta chains below, sequenced in a study of blood T cell repertoires in COVID-19. Assay used: immunoSEQ multiplex PCR; TCRdb lists only in-frame clones, some missing. The sample shows approximately 110,000 clones, more than 80% of them seen only once. Specimen: peripheral blood. The receptors come from a woman aged 80 or over with COVID-19, enrolled during active disease.

In DNA form, the CDR3 reads TGCAGTGCTAGTTACCGCAGGACACCCTACGAGCAGTACTTC. Amino acids: CSASYRRTPYEQYF. The J gene is TRBJ2-7, the V gene TRBV20-1, with D perhaps TRBD1 (5 bases). V gave up 3 bases and J gave up 2 bases, with 14 bases separating them. The CDR3 extends over 14 amino acids. Germline CDR1 DFQATT, CDR2 SNEGSKA (reference sequence).

V and J are TRBV6-5 and TRBJ1-5, with 9 bases identical to TRBD1. Germline CDR1 is MNHEY and CDR2 is SVGAGI. The CDR3 contains 15 residues. V was pared by 4 bases and J by 3 bases, with 4 bases of the junction left unmatched. CDR3 DNA: TGTGCCAGCAGTTCGACAGGGGGTCCCAATCAGCCCCAGCATTTT. It translates to CASSSTGGPNQPQHF.

This chain links TRBV7-3 with TRBJ2-3; 8 bases map to TRBD1. With V trimmed by 2 bases and J by 4 bases, 8 bases remained unmatched. The CDR3 consists of 16 residues. The germline V gene has CDR1 SGHTA and CDR2 FQGTGA. The CDR3 DNA follows: TGTGCCAGCAGCTTAGGCCCGCCAGGGGGCGCAGATACGCAGTATTTT. Translating it yields CASSLGPPGGADTQYF.

V is TRBV7-9 and J is TRBJ1-3, with D maybe TRBD1 (5 bases). V was shortened by 2 bases and J by 0 bases, with 14 bases between the two germline ends. Germline V CDR1 and CDR2: SEHNR, FQNEAQ (reference sequence). This CDR3 has 17 amino acids. This chain's CDR3 is CASSLFITGLSGNTIYF. DNA for the CDR3: TGTGCCAGCAGCTTATTTATAACAGGCCTCTCTGGAAACACCATATATTTT.

The genes are TRBV18 and TRBJ1-5; the match to TRBD1 covers 7 bases. This CDR3 is built from 14 residues. In germline, CDR1 is KGHSH, CDR2 LQKENI. The J segment lost 7 bases and the V segment lost 2 bases, leaving 5 bases of the junction unmatched. CDR3 region: CASSPVGGEQPQHF. The CDR3 DNA reads as TGTGCCAGCTCACCAGTAGGGGGCGAACAGCCCCAGCATTTT.

The chain couples TRBV4-2 to TRBJ1-2; 9 bases line up with TRBD1. This CDR3 contains 15 residues. Germline V gives CDR1 LGHNA, CDR2 YNFKEQ. The V gene end was trimmed by 0 bases and the J gene end by 3 bases; junction bases not matched to a gene: 2. DNA for the CDR3: TGTGCCAGCAGCCAAGAGCGGGACAGGGACTATGGCTACACCTTC. Protein sequence: CASSQERDRDYGYTF.

J is TRBJ2-2 and V is TRBV5-1, with D possibly matching TRBD2 (6 bases). CDR1 is SGHRS and CDR2 is YFSETQ in the germline V gene. V was pared by 4 bases and J by 0 bases, with 13 bases between. The CDR3 extends over 16 amino acids. CDR3 sequence (DNA): TGCGCCAGCAGCGAGCACGGAGGGGCGAACACCGGGGAGCTGTTTTTT. It specifies CASSEHGGANTGELFF. The variable domain in full, completed from reference TRBV5-1 and TRBJ2-2, reads KAGVTQTPRYLIKTRGQQVTLSCSPISGHRSVSWYQQTPGQGLQFLFEYFSETQRNKGNFPGRFSGRQFSNSRSEMNVSTLELGDSALYLCASSEHGGANTGELFFGEGSRLTVL.